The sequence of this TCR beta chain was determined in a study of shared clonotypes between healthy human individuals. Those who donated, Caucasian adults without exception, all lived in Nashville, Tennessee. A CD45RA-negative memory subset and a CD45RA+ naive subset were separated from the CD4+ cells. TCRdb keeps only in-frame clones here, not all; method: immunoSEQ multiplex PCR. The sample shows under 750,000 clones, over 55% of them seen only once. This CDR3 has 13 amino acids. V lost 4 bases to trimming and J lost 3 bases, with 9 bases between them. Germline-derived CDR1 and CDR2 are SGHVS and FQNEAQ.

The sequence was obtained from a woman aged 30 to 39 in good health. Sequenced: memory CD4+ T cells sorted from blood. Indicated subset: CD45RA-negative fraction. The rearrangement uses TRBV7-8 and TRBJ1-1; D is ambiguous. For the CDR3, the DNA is TGTGCCAGCAGCTCGCAGAAGGACACTGAAGCTTTCTTT. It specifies CASSSQKDTEAFF. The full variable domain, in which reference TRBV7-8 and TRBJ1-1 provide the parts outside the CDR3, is GAGVSQSPRYKVAKRGQDVALRCDPISGHVSLFWYQQALGQGPEFLTYFQNEAQLDKSGLPSDRFFAERPEGSVSTLKIQRTQQEDSAVYLCASSSQKDTEAFFGQGTRLTVV.